This is a list of T cell receptor beta chains from one sample in a study of metastatic and nonmetastatic thyroid tumors. With MiXCR, TCRdb reprocessed the PCR reads. The table shows 30,000 or so clones, with approximately 15% occurring only once. Sequencing used blood. These receptors were collected from a female donor with papillary thyroid cancer or a benign thyroid nodule (not recorded which). Some clones in this sample may be carry-over from other donors' samples. Both conserved end residues are part of each CDR3. A D gene is named only where the DNA matches it firmly. A row's size may be missing; if present it is once, few, many or a size class.

j_call clone_size d_call v_call cdr3_nt cdr3_aa
TRBJ2-5 many . TRBV6-1 TGTGCCAGCAGTTTGTCCCGGGCAACTCAAGAGACCCAGTACTTC CASSLSRATQETQYF
TRBJ1-1 many . TRBV6-4 TGTGCCAGCAGTCCACGCGCAGGGGTAAATCCTGAAGCTTTCTTT CASSPRAGVNPEAFF
TRBJ2-7 many . TRBV28 TGTGCCAGCAGTTACCCCGGACAGGGAGGGGTATACGAGCAGTACTTC CASSYPGQGGVYEQYF
TRBJ1-1 few . TRBV19 TGTGCCAGTAGTATAGTAGGTGCCACTGAAGCTTTCTTT CASSIVGATEAFF
TRBJ2-7 many . TRBV20-1 TGCAGTGCTAGAGATTCGGCTAGCCGACCCTACGAGCAGTACTTC CSARDSASRPYEQYF
TRBJ1-4 many TRBD1 TRBV28 TGTGCCAGCCTGGGACAGCTTGCAACTAATGAAAAACTGTTTTTT CASLGQLATNEKLFF
TRBJ1-5 . . TRBV6-4 TGTACCAGCAGTGAGGGGAGCAATCAACCCCAGCATTTT CTSSEGSNQPQHF
TRBJ2-5 many . TRBV20-1 TGCAGTGCTGGGGACCGGGACTTCCAAGAGACCCAGTACTTC CSAGDRDFQETQYF
TRBJ2-3 many TRBD2 TRBV18 TGTGCCAGCGCGACTAGCGGGAGCCCAGATACGCAGTATTTT CASATSGSPDTQYF
TRBJ2-5 many TRBD1 TRBV7-6 TGTGCCAGCAGCTCCGGGACAGGGCGGCAGACCCAGTACTTC CASSSGTGRQTQYF
TRBJ1-5 many TRBD1 TRBV5-6 TGTGCCAGCAGCTTACTAAGGGACAGGCATCAGCCCCAGCATTTT CASSLLRDRHQPQHF
TRBJ2-3 . TRBD2 TRBV28 TGTGCCAGCGGTCTAAGACTAGCGGGAGAAAACTTGGTAGGGACAGATACGCAGTATTTT CASGLRLAGENLVGTDTQYF
TRBJ2-7 few . TRBV12-3/TRBV12-4 TGTGCCAGCACGCAGAGCTCTGGGGCCAACGAGCAGTACTTC CASTQSSGANEQYF